The source of this T cell receptor beta chain is a study of PD-1 blockade in classical Hodgkin lymphoma. General study findings and limits: It was CD4+ TCR diversity, not CD8+, that rose significantly by C4D1. Later analyses included only patients treated at least 1 year post-ASCT. Complete responders showed a baseline diversity that resembled the diversity of newly diagnosed patients.

Clones were sequenced by immunoSEQ multiplex PCR, and TCRdb holds only the in-frame ones, with some missing. The sample has some 150,000 clones; 78% are singletons. With respect to this clone: The antigen is undetermined.

Relapses following autologous stem cell transplantation were seen in all patients, with brentuximab vedotin exposure varying. The V gene's germline CDR1 is MNHNY and CDR2 SVGAGI (reference sequence). Trimming took off 0 bases at V and 4 bases at J, with 9 bases between the two ends. The CDR3 totals 14 residues. The V gene is TRBV6-6, the J gene TRBJ1-2, with no clear D. The clonotype was recovered from a human donor with classical Hodgkin lymphoma. The material sequenced was peripheral blood mononuclear cells (PBMCs), taken before the second cycle of nivolumab. CDR3 bases: TGTGCCAGCAGTTACTCCTTGTCTGGCTATGGCTACACCTTC. It encodes CASSYSLSGYGYTF.